The T cell receptor beta chain described here comes from a study of T cells after yellow fever vaccination. Across the study: The fractions with low cell numbers were processed using SMART-Seq v4 Ultra Low Input. Study conclusions and caveats: Weaker, the secondary response had a peak occurring faster, on day 5 versus 15.

This clonotype was observed at least ten times. Its matching antigen is unknown. MiXCR, applied by TCRdb to the 5' RACE reads, yields one record per CDR3 protein. The table records roughly 50,000 distinct CDR3 sequences, 7.4% of them present only once. The CDR3 covers 13 residues. Trimming left V 0 bases short and J 8 bases short, with 11 bases between. Germline V gives CDR1 SGDLS, CDR2 YYNGEE. The input for sequencing was CD8+ T cells sorted from PBMCs, taken around 15 days after the first yellow fever vaccination. This clonotype originated in a man younger than 35 who received the YFV17D yellow fever vaccine. This chain links TRBV9 with TRBJ1-2; D not certain. The CDR3 loop reads CASSVVRGGGYTF. CDR3 sequence (DNA): TGTGCCAGCAGCGTAGTGCGGGGAGGGGGCTACACCTTC.